This TCR beta chain was sequenced during a study of CD8+ T cells in alopecia areata. Study summary: Recipient mice, roughly 7-11-week-old female C3H/HeJ animals, received skin from 6-12-month-old C3H/HeJ graft donors with spontaneous alopecia. Study-level points and caveats: Sequencing of scalp tissue also captures the resident alphabeta T cells of normal skin. Researchers report lesional scalp, most notably alopecia totalis/universalis, outstripped normal scalp in clonality.

A remark on this clone: The antigen remains undetermined. With a much larger clone just one base away, this may be a read error. Gene names are mouse gene names. From the germline J gene comes the end of the CDR3, since the read stops 4 residues before it.

Extracted from the samples, RNA was reverse transcribed into cDNA to serve as the sequencing template. Some clones are missing from TCRdb's copy, which holds only in-frame ones; the method was immunoSEQ multiplex PCR. Sampling found approximately 10,000 clones, none seen once. The germline V gene encodes CDR1 NNHNN and CDR2 SYGAGS (reference sequence). The CDR3 has 15 residues. Cells pooled from cutaneous lymph nodes were sorted on CD4, CD8alpha, NKG2D, NKG2ACE and other markers. Sample: CD8+ T cells sorted from a lymph node. This TCR derives from a C3H/HeJ mouse with alopecia areata. Mice of this strain are of MHC haplotype H2-k. The chain employs TRBV13-2 and TRBJ1-2; the D gene is possibly TRBD1 (6 bases). The CDR3 bases that were read are TGTGTCAGCGGTGATGCGGGGGGGCTTGGCTCC. Residues: CVSGDAGGLGS. The CDR3 as a whole reads CVSGDAGGLGSDYTF.